Listed here is a single T cell receptor (beta chain). With V trimmed by 3 bases and J by 5 bases, 6 bases remained unmatched. Germline V gene sequence: CDR1 SGHNT, CDR2 YYREEE (reference sequence). The CDR3 spans 14 residues. The sample belongs to a study of early T cells in non-severe SARS-CoV-2 infection. About the research overall: Chains were unpaired, as sequencing was done on bulk RNA from unsorted whole blood.

The TCR library protocol attached unique molecular identifiers to the individual cDNA molecules. TCRdb analysed the 5' RACE reads with MiXCR anew, one entry per CDR3 protein. This table has about 76,000 distinct CDR3 sequences, about 11% appearing once. The sample consisted of whole blood. The rearrangement uses TRBV5-4 and TRBJ2-5; 8 nucleotides line up with TRBD2. The origin of this receptor is an adult who was a healthcare worker with PCR-confirmed SARS-CoV-2 infection or an uninfected control (not recorded which). CDR3 sequence reads: CASSSGLVGETQYF. CDR3 coding DNA: TGTGCCAGCAGCTCGGGACTAGTTGGCGAGACCCAGTACTTC.